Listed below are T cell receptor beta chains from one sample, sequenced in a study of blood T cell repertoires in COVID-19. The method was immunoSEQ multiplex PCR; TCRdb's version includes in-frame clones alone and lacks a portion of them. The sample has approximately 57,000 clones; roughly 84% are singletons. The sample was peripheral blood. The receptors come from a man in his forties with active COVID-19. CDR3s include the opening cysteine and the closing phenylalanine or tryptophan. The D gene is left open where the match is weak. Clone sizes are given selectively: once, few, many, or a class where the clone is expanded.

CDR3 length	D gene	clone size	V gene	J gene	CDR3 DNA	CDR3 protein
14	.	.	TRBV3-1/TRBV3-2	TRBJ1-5	TGTGCCAGCAGCCAAGATCTAGTAAATCAGCCCCAGCATTTT	CASSQDLVNQPQHF
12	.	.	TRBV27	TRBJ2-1	TGTGCCAGCAGACCGGCTCAGGGGACGCAGTTCTTC	CASRPAQGTQFF
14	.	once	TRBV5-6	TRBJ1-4	TGTGCCAGCAGCTTCTGGGCCTCTAATGAAAAACTGTTTTTT	CASSFWASNEKLFF
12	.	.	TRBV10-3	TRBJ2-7	TGTGCCATCAGCCCCGGACAAGACGAGCAGTACTTC	CAISPGQDEQYF
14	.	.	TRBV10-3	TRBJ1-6	TGTGCCATCAGTGGGGGCCGCGAGGAGACACCCCTCCACTTT	CAISGGREETPLHF
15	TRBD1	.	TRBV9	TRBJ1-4	TGTGCCAGCAGTGGGGGGGACAGGGGCTACGAAAAACTGTTTTTT	CASSGGDRGYEKLFF
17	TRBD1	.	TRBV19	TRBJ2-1	TGTGCCAGTAGTATAGCCGGGACAGGGGATCTGGGGGATGAGCAGTTCTTC	CASSIAGTGDLGDEQFF
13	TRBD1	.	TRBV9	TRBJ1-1	TGTGCCAGCAGCGTGACAGGGGAAACTGAAGCTTTCTTT	CASSVTGETEAFF
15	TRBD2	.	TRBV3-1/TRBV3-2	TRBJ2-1	TGTGCCAGCAGTAAAACTAGCGAGATTTACAATGAGCAGTTCTTC	CASSKTSEIYNEQFF
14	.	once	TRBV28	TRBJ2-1	TGTGCCACCTTGCAGGGCGGGGTTTACAATGAGCAGTTCTTC	CATLQGGVYNEQFF
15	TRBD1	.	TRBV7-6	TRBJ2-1	TGTGCCAGCAGCTCCCGACAGGGGGCGGGCAATGAGCAGTTCTTC	CASSSRQGAGNEQFF
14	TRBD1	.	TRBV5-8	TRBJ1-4	TGTGCCAGCAGCCCCTACAGGGGAGGTGAAAAACTGTTTTTT	CASSPYRGGEKLFF
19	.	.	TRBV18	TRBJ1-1	TGTGCCAGCTCACCACTACCCCAGGGCACCTCTGTAATGAACACTGAAGCTTTCTTT	CASSPLPQGTSVMNTEAFF
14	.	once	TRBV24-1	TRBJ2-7	TGTGCCACCAGTGACTCCGACAGCTCCTACGAGCAGTACTTC	CATSDSDSSYEQYF
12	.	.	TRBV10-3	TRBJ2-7	TGTGCCATCCTGGACAGCTCCTACGAGCAGTACTTC	CAILDSSYEQYF
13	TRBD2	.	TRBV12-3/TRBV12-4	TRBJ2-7	TGTGCCAGCAGCGACGCGAGCGGGAGCGAGCAGTACTTC	CASSDASGSEQYF
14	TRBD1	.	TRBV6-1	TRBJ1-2	TGTGCCAGCAGTGAACCGGGACAGGGGGTTGGCTACACCTTC	CASSEPGQGVGYTF
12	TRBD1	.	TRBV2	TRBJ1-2	TGTGCCAGCAGCGGACAGGGCTATGGCTACACCTTC	CASSGQGYGYTF
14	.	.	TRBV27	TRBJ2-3	TGTGCCAGCTTTGGCGGCCTTTCCACAGATACGCAGTATTTT	CASFGGLSTDTQYF
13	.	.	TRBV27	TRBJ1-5	TGTGCCAGCAGTTTAGAGGACAATCAGCCCCAGCATTTT	CASSLEDNQPQHF
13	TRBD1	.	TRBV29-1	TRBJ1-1	TGCAGCGTTGAAGGGCAGGGGGACACTGAAGCTTTCTTT	CSVEGQGDTEAFF
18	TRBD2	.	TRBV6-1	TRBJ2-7	TGTGCCAGCAGTGAAGCTCCTTGGCAGGTTGCGGGAGGGTCAAGGCAGTACTTC	CASSEAPWQVAGGSRQYF
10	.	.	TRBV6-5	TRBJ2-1	TGTGCCAGCAGCCGGGGAGAGCAGTTCTTC	CASSRGEQFF
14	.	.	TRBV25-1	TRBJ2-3	TGTGCCAGCAGTAACAGCGACTACACAGATACGCAGTATTTT	CASSNSDYTDTQYF
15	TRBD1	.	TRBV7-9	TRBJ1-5	TGTGCCAGCAGCGCCGCAGGGGGCCGGGATCAGCCCCAGCATTTT	CASSAAGGRDQPQHF
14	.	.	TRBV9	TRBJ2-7	TGTGCCAGCAGCCCCCGGACAGAACACTACGAGCAGTACTTC	CASSPRTEHYEQYF
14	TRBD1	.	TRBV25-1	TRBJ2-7	TGTGCCAGCAGTGGGGACAGTCCACCCTACGAGCAGTACTTC	CASSGDSPPYEQYF
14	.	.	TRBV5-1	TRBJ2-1	TGCGCCAGCAGCGAGACACTCTCCTACAATGAGCAGTTCTTC	CASSETLSYNEQFF
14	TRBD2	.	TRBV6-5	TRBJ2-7	TGTGCCAGCAGTATTGGGACTAGCTCCTACGAGCAGTACTTC	CASSIGTSSYEQYF
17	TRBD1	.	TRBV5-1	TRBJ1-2	TGCGCCAGCAGCTCTGCATCAGGGGGCGCGTCCCACTATGGCTACACCTTC	CASSSASGGASHYGYTF
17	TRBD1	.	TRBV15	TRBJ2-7	TGTGCCACCAGCAGAGATCCCAAAGGGACAGGTCCCGGCGAGCAGTACTTC	CATSRDPKGTGPGEQYF
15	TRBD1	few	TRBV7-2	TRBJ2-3	TGTGCCAGTCTCTCCGGGACAGGGTATGGAGATACGCAGTATTTT	CASLSGTGYGDTQYF